The rows below give T cell receptor beta chains drawn from one sample of a study of identical twins. In TCRdb, the 5' RACE reads were re-called with MiXCR into one record per CDR3 protein. The repertoire holds fewer than 900,000 distinct CDR3 sequences, with approximately 18% as singletons. These records were also assigned to another study, of T cells expressing NK-cell markers.

The sequencing sample was made of PBMCs. These receptors were collected from a woman aged 18 to 35 in good health. CDR3s include the opening cysteine and the closing phenylalanine or tryptophan. D genes are given only for firm matches. Expanded clones are given a class, and other clones once, few, many or no size at all.

>TRBJ2-1|-|many|TRBV9
CASSVIESPYNEQFF
TGTGCCAGCAGCGTAATCGAAAGTCCTTACAATGAGCAGTTCTTC
>TRBJ2-7|TRBD1|few|TRBV15
CATSRGDRGAYEQYF
TGTGCCACCAGCAGGGGGGACAGGGGAGCCTACGAGCAGTACTTC
>TRBJ2-7|-|few|TRBV27
CASSPNPGLYEQYF
TGTGCCAGCAGTCCTAACCCAGGGTTGTACGAGCAGTACTTC
>TRBJ1-5|TRBD1|-|TRBV12-3/TRBV12-4
CASSLQGGGGNQPQHF
TGTGCCAGCAGCCTCCAGGGGGGAGGCGGCAATCAGCCCCAGCATTTT
>TRBJ2-7|-|-|TRBV7-9
CASTSTYEQYF
TGTGCCAGCACCTCGACCTACGAGCAGTACTTC
>TRBJ2-5|TRBD2|few|TRBV6-5
CASSFQTSGEETQYF
TGTGCCAGCAGTTTTCAGACTAGCGGGGAAGAGACCCAGTACTTC
>TRBJ2-2|-|few|TRBV5-1
CASRLNTGELFF
TGCGCCAGCAGATTGAACACCGGGGAGCTGTTTTTT
>TRBJ2-7|TRBD1|once|TRBV5-1
CASSMPQGAAKYYEQYF
TGCGCCAGCAGCATGCCACAGGGGGCCGCTAAATACTACGAGCAGTACTTC
>TRBJ2-1|-|-|TRBV11-2
CASSLNLVDYNEQFF
TGTGCCAGCAGCTTAAACCTAGTTGATTACAATGAGCAGTTCTTC
>TRBJ2-3|TRBD2|few|TRBV7-2
CASTQLAGALDTQYF
TGTGCCAGCACCCAATTAGCGGGAGCGCTTGATACGCAGTATTTT
>TRBJ2-7|-|few|TRBV5-1
CASSLRTVHYEQYF
TGCGCCAGCAGCCTCCGGACAGTCCACTACGAGCAGTACTTC
>TRBJ2-1|TRBD2|-|TRBV28
CASSLITGAGSYNEQFF
TGTGCCAGCAGTTTAATCACCGGAGCGGGGTCCTACAATGAGCAGTTCTTC
>TRBJ2-5|TRBD2|few|TRBV7-7
CASSLQLGRGQETQYF
TGTGCCAGCAGCTTACAACTGGGGAGGGGCCAAGAGACCCAGTACTTC
>TRBJ2-7|-|many|TRBV20-1
CSARVGTYEQYF
TGCAGTGCTAGAGTGGGGACCTACGAGCAGTACTTC
>TRBJ2-4|-|once|TRBV5-1
CASSLISGTKNIQYF
TGCGCCAGCAGCCTTATCTCGGGAACCAAAAACATTCAGTACTTC
>TRBJ1-1|-|few|TRBV29-1
CSAGRVNTEAFF
TGCAGCGCCGGACGGGTGAACACTGAAGCTTTCTTT
>TRBJ2-3|TRBD1|few|TRBV29-1
CSVSDYRGRTDTQYF
TGCAGCGTCTCCGATTACAGGGGGCGGACAGATACGCAGTATTTT
>TRBJ2-7|-|-|TRBV12-3/TRBV12-4
CASSLSGALSYEQYF
TGTGCCAGCAGTCTTTCGGGGGCCCTCTCCTACGAGCAGTACTTC
>TRBJ2-1|-|few|TRBV11-2
CASSVGYVQFF
TGTGCCAGCAGCGTGGGTTATGTCCAGTTCTTC
>TRBJ1-5|-|-|TRBV29-1
CSVDLGINQPQHF
TGCAGCGTTGACTTGGGCATCAATCAGCCCCAGCATTTT
>TRBJ2-3|TRBD2|many|TRBV20-1
CSARDRLAGDTQYF
TGCAGTGCTAGAGATCGCCTAGCGGGGGATACGCAGTATTTT
>TRBJ2-3|-|once|TRBV10-3
CATLGGIQTDTQYF
TGTGCCACCCTAGGAGGGATACAGACAGATACGCAGTATTTT
>TRBJ2-2|-|-|TRBV7-6
CASSQGEAGTGELFF
TGTGCCAGCAGCCAGGGGGAGGCGGGAACCGGGGAGCTGTTTTTT
>TRBJ1-1|-|few|TRBV15
CATSRNTEAFF
TGTGCCACCAGCAGAAACACTGAAGCTTTCTTT
>TRBJ1-2|-|-|TRBV10-3
CAISESVRYGYTF
TGTGCCATCAGTGAGTCGGTTAGGTATGGCTACACCTTC
>TRBJ1-2|-|-|TRBV29-1
CSAVRTGDYGYTF
TGCAGCGCTGTCCGGACGGGGGATTATGGCTACACCTTC
>TRBJ2-7|-|few|TRBV5-1
CASSATGLRSYEQYF
TGCGCCAGCAGCGCCACAGGGTTAAGGTCCTACGAGCAGTACTTC
>TRBJ1-2|-|-|TRBV3-1
CASSQEGISGPGYTF
TGTGCCAGCAGCCAAGAGGGGATTTCGGGGCCTGGCTACACCTTC
>TRBJ2-1|-|-|TRBV20-1
CSARPPNAYNEQFF
TGCAGTGCCAGACCGCCGAACGCCTACAATGAGCAGTTCTTC
>TRBJ1-2|-|-|TRBV29-1
CSVSKPGPIYGYTF
TGCAGCGTCTCCAAACCGGGACCCATCTATGGCTACACCTTC
>TRBJ2-7|-|-|TRBV25-1
CASSESAREQYF
TGTGCCAGCAGTGAATCTGCGAGAGAGCAGTACTTC
>TRBJ2-3|TRBD1|few|TRBV3-1
CASSRDRGRSTSDTQYF
TGTGCCAGCAGCCGTGACAGGGGGCGCAGCACATCAGATACGCAGTATTTT
>TRBJ2-1|-|-|TRBV20-1
CSASGAGLGYNEQFF
TGCAGTGCTAGCGGGGCGGGGCTGGGCTACAATGAGCAGTTCTTC
>TRBJ2-7|-|-|TRBV7-9
CASTPGDRDSYEQYF
TGTGCCAGCACCCCTGGGGACCGTGACTCCTACGAGCAGTACTTC
>TRBJ1-1|-|few|TRBV5-6
CASSLGYTESPEAFF
TGTGCCAGCAGCTTGGGGTACACCGAGAGCCCTGAAGCTTTCTTT
>TRBJ2-6|-|-|TRBV20-1
CSANRGASGANVLTF
TGCAGTGCCAATCGCGGTGCCTCTGGGGCCAACGTCCTGACTTTC
>TRBJ2-7|TRBD1|-|TRBV11-1
CASSLARGRGQRPYEQYF
TGTGCCAGCAGCTTAGCGCGGGGCAGGGGGCAAAGACCCTACGAGCAGTACTTC
>TRBJ2-3|-|few|TRBV20-1
CSAPGETTDTQYF
TGCAGTGCCCCCGGGGAGACCACAGATACGCAGTATTTT
>TRBJ2-7|TRBD1|-|TRBV2
CASSGGQGGEQYF
TGTGCCAGCAGCGGGGGACAGGGGGGCGAGCAGTACTTC
>TRBJ1-1|-|-|TRBV5-1
CASSPHSGGVGTEAFF
TGCGCCAGCAGCCCCCATTCGGGGGGCGTAGGCACTGAAGCTTTCTTT
>TRBJ2-1|TRBD2|-|TRBV19
CASSPRLGGIYNEQFF
TGTGCCAGTAGTCCCCGACTCGGGGGGATATACAATGAGCAGTTCTTC
>TRBJ2-3|TRBD2|few|TRBV9
CASSERGLAGVDTQYF
TGTGCCAGCAGCGAGCGGGGACTAGCGGGAGTCGATACGCAGTATTTT
>TRBJ2-2|-|-|TRBV6-5
CASSYGQHTGELFF
TGTGCCAGCAGTTACGGTCAGCACACCGGGGAGCTGTTTTTT